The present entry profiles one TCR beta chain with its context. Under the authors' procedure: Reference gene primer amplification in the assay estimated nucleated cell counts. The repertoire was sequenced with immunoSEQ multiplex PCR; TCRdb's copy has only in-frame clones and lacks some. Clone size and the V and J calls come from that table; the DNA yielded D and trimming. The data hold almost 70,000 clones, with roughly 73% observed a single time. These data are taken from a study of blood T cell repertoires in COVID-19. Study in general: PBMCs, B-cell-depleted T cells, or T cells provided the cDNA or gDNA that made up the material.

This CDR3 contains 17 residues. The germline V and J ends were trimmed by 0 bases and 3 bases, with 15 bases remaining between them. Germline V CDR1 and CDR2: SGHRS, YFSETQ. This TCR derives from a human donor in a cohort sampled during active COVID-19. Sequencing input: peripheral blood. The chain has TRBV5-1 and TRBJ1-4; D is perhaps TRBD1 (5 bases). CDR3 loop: CASSLGQLGTANEKLFF. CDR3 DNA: TGCGCCAGCAGCTTGGGACAGCTGGGTACGGCTAATGAAAAACTGTTTTTT.